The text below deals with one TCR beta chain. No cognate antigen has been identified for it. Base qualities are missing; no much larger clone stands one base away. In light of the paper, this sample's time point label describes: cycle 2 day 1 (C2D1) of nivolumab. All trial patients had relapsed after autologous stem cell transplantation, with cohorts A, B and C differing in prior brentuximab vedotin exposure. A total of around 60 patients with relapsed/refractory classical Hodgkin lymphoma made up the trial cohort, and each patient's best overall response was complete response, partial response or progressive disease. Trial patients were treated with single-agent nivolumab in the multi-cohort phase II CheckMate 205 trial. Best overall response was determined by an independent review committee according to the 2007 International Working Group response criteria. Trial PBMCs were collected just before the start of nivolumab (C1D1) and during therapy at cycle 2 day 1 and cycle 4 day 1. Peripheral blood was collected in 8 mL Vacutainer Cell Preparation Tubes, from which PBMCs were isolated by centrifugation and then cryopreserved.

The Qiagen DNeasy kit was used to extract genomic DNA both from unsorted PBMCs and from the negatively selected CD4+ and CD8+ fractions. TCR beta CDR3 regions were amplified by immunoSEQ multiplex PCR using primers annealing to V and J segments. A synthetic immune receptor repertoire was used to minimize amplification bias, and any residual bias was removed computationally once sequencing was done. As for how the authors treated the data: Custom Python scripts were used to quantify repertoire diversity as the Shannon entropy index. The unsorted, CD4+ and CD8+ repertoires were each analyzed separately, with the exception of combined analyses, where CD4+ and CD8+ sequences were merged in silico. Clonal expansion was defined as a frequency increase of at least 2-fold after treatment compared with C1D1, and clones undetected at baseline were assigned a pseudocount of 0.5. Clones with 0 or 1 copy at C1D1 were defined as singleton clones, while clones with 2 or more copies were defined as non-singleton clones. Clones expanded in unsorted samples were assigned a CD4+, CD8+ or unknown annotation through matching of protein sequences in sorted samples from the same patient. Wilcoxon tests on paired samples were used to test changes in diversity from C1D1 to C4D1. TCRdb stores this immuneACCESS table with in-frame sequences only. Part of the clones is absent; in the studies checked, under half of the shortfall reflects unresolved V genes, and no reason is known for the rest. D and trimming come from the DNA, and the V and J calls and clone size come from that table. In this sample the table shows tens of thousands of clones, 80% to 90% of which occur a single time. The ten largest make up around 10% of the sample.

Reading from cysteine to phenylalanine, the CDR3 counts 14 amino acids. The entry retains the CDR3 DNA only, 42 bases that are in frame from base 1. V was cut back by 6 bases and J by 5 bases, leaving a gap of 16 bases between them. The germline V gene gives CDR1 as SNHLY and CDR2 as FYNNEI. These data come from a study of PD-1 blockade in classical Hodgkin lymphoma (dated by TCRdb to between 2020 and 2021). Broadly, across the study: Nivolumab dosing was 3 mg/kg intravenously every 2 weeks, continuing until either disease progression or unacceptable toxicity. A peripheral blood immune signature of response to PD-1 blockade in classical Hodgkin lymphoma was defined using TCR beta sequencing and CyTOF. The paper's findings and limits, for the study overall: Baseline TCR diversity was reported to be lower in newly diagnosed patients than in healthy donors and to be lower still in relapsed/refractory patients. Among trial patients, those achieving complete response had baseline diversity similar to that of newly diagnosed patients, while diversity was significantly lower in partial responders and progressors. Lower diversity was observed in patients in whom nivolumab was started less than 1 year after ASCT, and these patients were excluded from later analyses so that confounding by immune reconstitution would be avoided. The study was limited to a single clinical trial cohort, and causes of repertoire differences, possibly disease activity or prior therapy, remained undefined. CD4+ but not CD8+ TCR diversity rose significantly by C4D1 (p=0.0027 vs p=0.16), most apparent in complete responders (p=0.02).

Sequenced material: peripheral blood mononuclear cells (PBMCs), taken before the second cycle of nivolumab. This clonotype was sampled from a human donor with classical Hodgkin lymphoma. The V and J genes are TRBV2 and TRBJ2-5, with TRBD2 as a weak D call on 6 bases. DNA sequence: TGTGCCAGCAGACTTCGGGGGTCAGGTGAGACCCAGTACTTC. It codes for CASRLRGSGETQYF.